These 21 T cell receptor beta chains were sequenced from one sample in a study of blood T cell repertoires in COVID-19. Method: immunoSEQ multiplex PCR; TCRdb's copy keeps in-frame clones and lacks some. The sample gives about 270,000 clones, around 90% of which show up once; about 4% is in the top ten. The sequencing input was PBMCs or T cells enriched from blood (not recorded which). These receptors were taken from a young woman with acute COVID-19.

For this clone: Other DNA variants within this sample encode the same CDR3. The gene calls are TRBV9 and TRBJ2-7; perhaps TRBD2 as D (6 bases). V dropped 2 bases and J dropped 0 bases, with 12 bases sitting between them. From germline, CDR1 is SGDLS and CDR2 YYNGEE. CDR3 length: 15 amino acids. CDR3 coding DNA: TGTGCCAGCAGCGTCGGGACTGCCAGCTCCTACGAGCAGTACTTC. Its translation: CASSVGTASSYEQYF.

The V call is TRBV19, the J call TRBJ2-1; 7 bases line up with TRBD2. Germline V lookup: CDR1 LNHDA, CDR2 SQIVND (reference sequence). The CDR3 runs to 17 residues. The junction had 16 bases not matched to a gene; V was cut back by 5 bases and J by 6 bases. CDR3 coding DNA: TGTGCCAGTAGTTTAAACCCGCCGGGCGGGAGTCGCAATGAGCAGTTCTTC. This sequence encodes CASSLNPPGGSRNEQFF. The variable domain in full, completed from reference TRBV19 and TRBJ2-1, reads DGGITQSPKYLFRKEGQNVTLSCEQNLNHDAMYWYRQDPGQGLRLIYYSQIVNDFQKGDIAEGYSVSREKKESFPLTVTSAQKNPTAFYLCASSLNPPGGSRNEQFFGPGTRLTVL.

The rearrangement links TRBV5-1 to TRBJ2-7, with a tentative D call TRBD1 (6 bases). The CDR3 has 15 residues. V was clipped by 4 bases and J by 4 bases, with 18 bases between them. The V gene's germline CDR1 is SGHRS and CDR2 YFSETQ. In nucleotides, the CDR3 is TGCGCCAGCAGCGGCGGACAGATTGGCGGGTACGAGCAGTACTTC. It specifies CASSGGQIGGYEQYF.

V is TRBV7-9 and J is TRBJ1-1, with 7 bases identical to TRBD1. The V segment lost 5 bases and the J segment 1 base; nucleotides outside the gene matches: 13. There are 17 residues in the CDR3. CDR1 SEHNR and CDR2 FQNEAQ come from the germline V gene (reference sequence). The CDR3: CASSRQGIDNGNTEAFF. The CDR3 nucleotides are TGTGCCAGCAGCCGACAGGGAATTGACAACGGGAACACTGAAGCTTTCTTT.

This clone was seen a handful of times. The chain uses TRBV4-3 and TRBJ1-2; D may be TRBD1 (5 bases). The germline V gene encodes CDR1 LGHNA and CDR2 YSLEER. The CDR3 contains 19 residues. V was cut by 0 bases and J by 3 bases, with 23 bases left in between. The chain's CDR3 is CASSQEWQGIKSGDYGYTF. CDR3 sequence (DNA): TGCGCCAGCAGCCAAGAGTGGCAGGGCATAAAAAGTGGAGACTATGGCTACACCTTC.

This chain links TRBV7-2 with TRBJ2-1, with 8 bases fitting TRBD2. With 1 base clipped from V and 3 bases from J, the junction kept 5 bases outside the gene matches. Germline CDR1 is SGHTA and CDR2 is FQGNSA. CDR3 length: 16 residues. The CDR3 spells CASSLVAGGLYNEQFF. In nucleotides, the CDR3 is TGTGCCAGCAGCTTAGTGGCGGGAGGACTCTACAATGAGCAGTTCTTC.

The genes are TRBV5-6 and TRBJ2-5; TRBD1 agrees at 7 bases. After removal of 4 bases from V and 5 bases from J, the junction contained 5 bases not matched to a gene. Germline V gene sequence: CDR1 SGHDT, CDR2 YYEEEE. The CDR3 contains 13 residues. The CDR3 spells CASSPGGSETQYF. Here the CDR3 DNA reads TGTGCCAGCAGCCCAGGGGGTTCGGAGACCCAGTACTTC.

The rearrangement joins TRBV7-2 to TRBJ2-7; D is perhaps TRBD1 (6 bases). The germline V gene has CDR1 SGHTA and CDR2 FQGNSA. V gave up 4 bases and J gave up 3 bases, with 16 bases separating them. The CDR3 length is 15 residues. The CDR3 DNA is TGTGCCAGCAGCTCGGGGACAAAACGGGACTACGAGCAGTACTTC. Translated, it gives CASSSGTKRDYEQYF.

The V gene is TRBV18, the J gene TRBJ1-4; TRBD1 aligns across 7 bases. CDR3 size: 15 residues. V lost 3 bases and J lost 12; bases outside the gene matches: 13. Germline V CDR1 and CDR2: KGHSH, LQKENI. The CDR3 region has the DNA TGTGCCAGCTCACCTCCGTCCAGGGGGTTGAGGGAACTGTTTTTT. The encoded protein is CASSPPSRGLRELFF. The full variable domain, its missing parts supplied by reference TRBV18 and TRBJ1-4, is NAGVMQNPRHLVRRRGQEARLRCSPMKGHSHVYWYRQLPEEGLKFMVYLQKENIIDESGMPKERFSAEFPKEGPSILRIQQVVRGDSAAYFCASSPPSRGLRELFFGSGTQLSVL.

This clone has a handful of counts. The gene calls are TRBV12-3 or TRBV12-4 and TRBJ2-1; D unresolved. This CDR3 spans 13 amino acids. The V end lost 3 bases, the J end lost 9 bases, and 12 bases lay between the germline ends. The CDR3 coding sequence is TGTGCCAGCAGTTTGTCTAGTTATAGTGAGCAGTTCTTC. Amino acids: CASSLSSYSEQFF.

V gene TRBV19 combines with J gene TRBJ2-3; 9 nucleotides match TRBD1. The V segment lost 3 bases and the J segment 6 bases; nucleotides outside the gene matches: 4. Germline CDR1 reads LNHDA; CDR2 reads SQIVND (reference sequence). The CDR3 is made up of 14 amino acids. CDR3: CASSIGTGSDTQYF. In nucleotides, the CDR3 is TGTGCCAGTAGTATCGGGACAGGGTCCGATACGCAGTATTTT.

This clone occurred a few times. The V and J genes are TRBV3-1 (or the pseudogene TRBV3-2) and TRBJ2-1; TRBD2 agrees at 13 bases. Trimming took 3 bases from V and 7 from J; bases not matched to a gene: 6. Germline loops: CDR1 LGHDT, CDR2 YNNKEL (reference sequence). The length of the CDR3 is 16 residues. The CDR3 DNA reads TGTGCCAGCAGCCACAATCTACTAGCGGGAGGGAATGAGCAGTTCTTC. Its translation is CASSHNLLAGGNEQFF.

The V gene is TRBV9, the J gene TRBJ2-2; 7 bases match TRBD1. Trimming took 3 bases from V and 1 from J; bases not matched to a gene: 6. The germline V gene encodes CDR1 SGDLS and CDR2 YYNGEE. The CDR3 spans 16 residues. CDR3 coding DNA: TGTGCCAGCAGCGAGCCCGGGACAGAGAACACCGGGGAGCTGTTTTTT. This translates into CASSEPGTENTGELFF.

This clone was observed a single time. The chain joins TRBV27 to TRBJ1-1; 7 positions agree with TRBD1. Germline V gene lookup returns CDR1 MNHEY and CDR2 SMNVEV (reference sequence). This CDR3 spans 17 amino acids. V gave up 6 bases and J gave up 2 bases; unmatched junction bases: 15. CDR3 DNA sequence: TGTGCCAGCAGCCAAAACGTCCGGACAGGTCTCAACACTGAAGCTTTCTTT. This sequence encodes CASSQNVRTGLNTEAFF.

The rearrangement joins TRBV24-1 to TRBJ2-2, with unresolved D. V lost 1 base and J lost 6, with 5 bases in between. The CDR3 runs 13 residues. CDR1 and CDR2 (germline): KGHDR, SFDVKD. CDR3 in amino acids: CATSDFVAGELFF. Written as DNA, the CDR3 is TGTGCCACCAGTGATTTCGTCGCCGGGGAGCTGTTTTTT.

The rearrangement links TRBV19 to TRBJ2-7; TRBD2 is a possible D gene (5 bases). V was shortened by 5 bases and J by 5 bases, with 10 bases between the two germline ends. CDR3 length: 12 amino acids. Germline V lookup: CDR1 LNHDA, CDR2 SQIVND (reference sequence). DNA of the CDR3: TGTGCCAGTAGTGTCGGACTGCACGAGCAGTACTTC. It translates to CASSVGLHEQYF.

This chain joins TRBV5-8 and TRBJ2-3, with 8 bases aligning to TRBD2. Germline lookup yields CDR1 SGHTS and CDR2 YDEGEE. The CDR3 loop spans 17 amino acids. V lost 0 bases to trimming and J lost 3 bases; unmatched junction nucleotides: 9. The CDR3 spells CASSLGRAGVVTDTQYF. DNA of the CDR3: TGTGCCAGCAGCTTGGGTCGAGCGGGAGTTGTAACAGATACGCAGTATTTT. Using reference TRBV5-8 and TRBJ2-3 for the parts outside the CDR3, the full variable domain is EAGVTQSPTHLIKTRGQQATLRCSPISGHTSVYWYQQALGLGLQFLLWYDEGEERNRGNFPPRFSGRQFPNYSSELNVNALELEDSALYLCASSLGRAGVVTDTQYFGPGTRLTVL.

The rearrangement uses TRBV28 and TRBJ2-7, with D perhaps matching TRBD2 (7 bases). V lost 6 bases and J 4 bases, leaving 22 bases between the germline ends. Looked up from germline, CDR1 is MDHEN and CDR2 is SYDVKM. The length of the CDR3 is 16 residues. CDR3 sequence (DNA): TGTGCCAGCAGACCTAGTCGGGGGGCCCTCCCTTACGAGCAGTACTTC. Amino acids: CASRPSRGALPYEQYF.

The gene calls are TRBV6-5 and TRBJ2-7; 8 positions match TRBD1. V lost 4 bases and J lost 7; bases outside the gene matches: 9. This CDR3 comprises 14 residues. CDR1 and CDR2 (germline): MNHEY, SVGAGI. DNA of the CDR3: TGTGCCAGCAGTTGGGGACAGGCAATTGAGGAGCAGTACTTC. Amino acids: CASSWGQAIEEQYF.

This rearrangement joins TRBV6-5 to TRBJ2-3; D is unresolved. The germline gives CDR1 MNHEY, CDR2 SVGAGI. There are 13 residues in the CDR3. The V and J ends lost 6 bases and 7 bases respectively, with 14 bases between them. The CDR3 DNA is TGTGCCAGCAGCGACTTCAGTCTATATACGCAGTATTTT. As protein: CASSDFSLYTQYF.

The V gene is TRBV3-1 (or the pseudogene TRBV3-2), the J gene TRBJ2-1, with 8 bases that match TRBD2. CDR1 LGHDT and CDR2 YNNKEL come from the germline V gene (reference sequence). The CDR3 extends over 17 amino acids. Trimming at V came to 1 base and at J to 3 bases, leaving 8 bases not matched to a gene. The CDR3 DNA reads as TGTGCCAGCAGCCAAGTCGCTACTAGCGGAAACTACAATGAGCAGTTCTTC. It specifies CASSQVATSGNYNEQFF.